Listed below are T cell receptor beta chains from one sample, sequenced in a study of T-cell reconstitution after alpha-beta-depleted transplantation in children. TCRdb passed the PCR reads through MiXCR, listing each CDR3 protein once. The data contain around 370,000 distinct CDR3 sequences, around 10% of them seen just once; the ten biggest clones take up around 2.4%. This specimen consisted of PBMCs from the stem cell graft donor, obtained from the stem cell graft. Source of these receptors: a human donor who donated a stem cell graft to a child with acute lymphoblastic leukemia. Each CDR3 is given without its conserved first and last residue. Each record gives: clone size, V gene, J gene, CDR3 length, CDR3 protein. For some rows the clone size is stated as once, few or many, or as a class when expanded; others skip it.

.	TRBV19	TRBJ1-6	12	ASSIRGLTAPLH
.	TRBV20-1	TRBJ2-5	13	SARLAGAWQETQY
few	TRBV9	TRBJ1-1	11	ASSGSSRAEAF
.	TRBV9	TRBJ2-7	12	ASSVGSDSYEQY
.	TRBV5-6	TRBJ2-1	14	ASSLVVGGLGNEQF
many	TRBV29-1	TRBJ2-6	12	SVAAGSGANVLT
.	TRBV12-3/TRBV12-4	TRBJ2-1	10	ASSQLPHEQF
.	TRBV12-3/TRBV12-4	TRBJ2-1	13	ASSSGTGSYNEQF
.	TRBV7-9	TRBJ2-6	13	ATDRGSAGANVLT
many	TRBV3-1	TRBJ2-7	11	ASSQDLAGEQY
few	TRBV7-2	TRBJ1-1	13	ASSLERQPMGEAF
.	TRBV11-2	TRBJ1-1	12	ASSPPAVGTEAF
.	TRBV20-1	TRBJ1-5	10	SARDSYQPQH
.	TRBV5-5	TRBJ1-5	12	ASSFRGAEQPQH
.	TRBV12-3/TRBV12-4	TRBJ2-2	12	ASRRSDLTGELF
few	TRBV20-1	TRBJ1-4	12	SARGAGGNEKLF
many	TRBV20-1	TRBJ1-5	13	SAREGGGPNQPQH
.	TRBV5-1	TRBJ2-1	14	ASSLKSSGRDNEQF
.	TRBV10-3	TRBJ1-1	12	AIRDGTPNTEAF
.	TRBV7-2	TRBJ2-5	12	ASSSTSTRETQY
few	TRBV6-1	TRBJ2-1	14	ASSQSAGQSYNEQF
many	TRBV4-2	TRBJ2-2	15	ASSQETSGRYTGELF
many	TRBV15	TRBJ2-2	17	ATSRAGTSGRAGDGELF
few	TRBV12-3/TRBV12-4	TRBJ2-2	12	ASRGDYYTGELF
few	TRBV29-1	TRBJ2-3	12	SVGGLARTDTQY
few	TRBV20-1	TRBJ1-2	11	SVGDSGAYGYT
few	TRBV20-1	TRBJ1-2	11	SAWDRVDYGYT
.	TRBV20-1	TRBJ2-7	13	SASVRRGASHEQY
few	TRBV6-1	TRBJ2-1	12	ASSPGRDHREQF
.	TRBV7-2	TRBJ1-5	13	ASSLSGQRTQPQH
.	TRBV5-6	TRBJ2-1	9	ASNREYEQF
.	TRBV28	TRBJ1-5	13	ASSFPDRSNQAQH
.	TRBV20-1	TRBJ2-5	12	SARTTGGQETQY
many	TRBV5-1	TRBJ1-5	15	ASSSGTDPLSNQPQH
few	TRBV5-1	TRBJ2-4	13	ASSHRGRAKNIQY
.	TRBV7-8	TRBJ2-3	11	ASALVSTDTQY
few	TRBV2	TRBJ2-3	15	ASSEARGGPLADTQY
few	TRBV18	TRBJ2-1	17	ASSLGFGQLMKGGNEQF
.	TRBV20-1	TRBJ1-3	14	SARDLRQTSGNTIY
once	TRBV9	TRBJ1-4	11	ASSVSVGEKLF
few	TRBV9	TRBJ2-3	13	ASSTGGGSTDTQY
many	TRBV5-1	TRBJ1-3	12	ASSFDGSGNTIY
once	TRBV7-9	TRBJ2-1	12	ASSLVTVGDEQF
many	TRBV11-2	TRBJ2-7	11	ASSTRTGNEQY
.	TRBV20-1	TRBJ2-3	11	SATRGGADPQY
many	TRBV12-3/TRBV12-4	TRBJ2-3	11	ASSLVRGDTQY
many	TRBV21-1	TRBJ2-3	18	ASSKARRAGFNNETDTQY
.	TRBV7-2	TRBJ2-7	17	ASSLGFAERPSARYEQY
few	TRBV7-2	TRBJ2-3	13	ASSPRDGVSDTQY
.	TRBV28	TRBJ2-1	15	ASSSPSRGRSYNEQF
.	TRBV6-2/TRBV6-3	TRBJ2-7	10	ASSYSLDEQY
many	TRBV5-1	TRBJ2-2	13	ASSSGTTNTGELF
few	TRBV27	TRBJ2-7	11	ASQGTGISEQY
many	TRBV15	TRBJ2-7	12	ATSRDPGTYEQY